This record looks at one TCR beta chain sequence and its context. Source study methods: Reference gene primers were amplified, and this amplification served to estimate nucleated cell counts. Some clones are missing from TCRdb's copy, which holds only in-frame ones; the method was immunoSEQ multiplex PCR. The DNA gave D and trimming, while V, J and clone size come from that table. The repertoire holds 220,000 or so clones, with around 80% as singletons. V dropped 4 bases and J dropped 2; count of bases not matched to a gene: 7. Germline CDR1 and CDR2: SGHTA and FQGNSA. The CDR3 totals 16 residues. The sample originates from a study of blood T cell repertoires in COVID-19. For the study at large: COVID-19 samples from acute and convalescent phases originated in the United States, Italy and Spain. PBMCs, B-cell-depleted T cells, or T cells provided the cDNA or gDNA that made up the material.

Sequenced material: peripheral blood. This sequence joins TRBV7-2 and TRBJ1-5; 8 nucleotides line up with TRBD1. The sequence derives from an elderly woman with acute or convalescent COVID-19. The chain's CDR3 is CASSSTGQGGNQPQHF. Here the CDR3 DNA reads TGTGCCAGCAGCTCGACCGGACAGGGAGGCAATCAGCCCCAGCATTTT.